This TCR beta chain emerged from a study of early T cells in non-severe SARS-CoV-2 infection. This clonotype was detected many times. Germline loops: CDR1 MDHEN, CDR2 SYDVKM. Germline trimming cut 7 bases from V and 4 bases from J; bases unmatched to any gene: 9. CDR3 size: 14 residues. TCRdb fed the 5' RACE reads into MiXCR, producing one record per CDR3 protein. In the table there are about 66,000 distinct CDR3 sequences, roughly 9.1% of which are singletons. Material for sequencing was whole blood. This chain links TRBV28 with TRBJ2-7, with 8 bases matching TRBD2. This clonotype was sampled from an adult who was a healthcare worker with PCR-confirmed SARS-CoV-2 infection or an uninfected control (not recorded which). The chain's CDR3 is CASNELADSYEQYF. In DNA, the CDR3 is TGTGCCAGCAACGAACTAGCGGACTCGTACGAGCAGTACTTC.